This T cell receptor beta chain was captured in a study of blood T cell repertoires in COVID-19. The overall study: Whether acute or convalescent, the COVID-19 samples came from the United States, Italy and Spain. In each case, the material was cDNA or gDNA derived from T cells, B-cell-depleted T cells, or PBMCs.

The V gene lost 0 bases and the J gene lost 4 bases, with 11 bases spanning the gap. Germline V gene data show CDR1 as SGHRS and CDR2 as YFSETQ. CDR3 length: 15 residues. Seattle-derived patients entered the study during active infection and were followed longitudinally. The repertoire was sequenced with immunoSEQ multiplex PCR; TCRdb's copy has only in-frame clones and lacks some. The repertoire holds 150,000 to 200,000 clones, with 81% as singletons. The TCR was taken from a woman between 40 and 55 years old with COVID-19, enrolled during active disease. Sample: peripheral blood. The chain employs TRBV5-1 and TRBJ2-1; D not resolved. The CDR3 DNA sequence: TGCGCCAGCAGCTTGGGAGCGTCAGAGTACAATGAGCAGTTCTTC. Residues: CASSLGASEYNEQFF. Based on the CDR3 plus reference TRBV5-1 and TRBJ2-1, the full variable domain is KAGVTQTPRYLIKTRGQQVTLSCSPISGHRSVSWYQQTPGQGLQFLFEYFSETQRNKGNFPGRFSGRQFSNSRSEMNVSTLELGDSALYLCASSLGASEYNEQFFGPGTRLTVL.